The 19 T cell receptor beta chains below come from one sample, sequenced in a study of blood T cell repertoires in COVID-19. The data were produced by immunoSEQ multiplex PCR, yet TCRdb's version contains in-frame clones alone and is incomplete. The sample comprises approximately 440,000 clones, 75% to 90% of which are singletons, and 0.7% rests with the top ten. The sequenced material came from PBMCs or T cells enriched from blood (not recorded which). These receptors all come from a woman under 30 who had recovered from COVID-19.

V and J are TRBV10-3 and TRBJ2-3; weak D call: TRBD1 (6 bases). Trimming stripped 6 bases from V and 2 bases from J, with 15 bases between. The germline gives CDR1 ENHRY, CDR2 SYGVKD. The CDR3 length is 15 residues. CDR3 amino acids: CAIRTDSTNTDTQYF. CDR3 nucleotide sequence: TGTGCCATCAGAACGGACAGCACTAACACAGATACGCAGTATTTT.

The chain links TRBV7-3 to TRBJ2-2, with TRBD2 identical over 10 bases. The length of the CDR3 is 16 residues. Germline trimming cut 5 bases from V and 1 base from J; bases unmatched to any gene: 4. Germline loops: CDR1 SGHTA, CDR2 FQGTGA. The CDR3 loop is CASSPLAGGNTGELFF. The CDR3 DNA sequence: TGTGCCAGCAGCCCTTTAGCGGGGGGGAACACCGGGGAGCTGTTTTTT. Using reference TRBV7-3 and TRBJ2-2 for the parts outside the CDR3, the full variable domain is GAGVSQTPSNKVTEKGKYVELRCDPISGHTALYWYRQSLGQGPEFLIYFQGTGAADDSGLPNDRFFAVRPEGSVSTLKIQRTERGDSAVYLCASSPLAGGNTGELFFGEGSRLTVL.

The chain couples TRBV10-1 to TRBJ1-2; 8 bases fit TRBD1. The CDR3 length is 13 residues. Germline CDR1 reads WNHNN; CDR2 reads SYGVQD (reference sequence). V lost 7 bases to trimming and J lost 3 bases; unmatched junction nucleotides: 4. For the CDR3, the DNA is TGCGCCAGCACCCCGGACAGGGACTATGGCTACACCTTC. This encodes CASTPDRDYGYTF.

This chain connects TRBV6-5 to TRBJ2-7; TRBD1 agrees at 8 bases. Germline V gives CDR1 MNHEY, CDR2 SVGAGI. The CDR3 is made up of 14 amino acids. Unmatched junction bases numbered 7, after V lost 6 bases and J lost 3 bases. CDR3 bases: TGTGCCAGCAGACGAACTGGACAGGGCTACGAGCAGTACTTC. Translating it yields CASRRTGQGYEQYF.

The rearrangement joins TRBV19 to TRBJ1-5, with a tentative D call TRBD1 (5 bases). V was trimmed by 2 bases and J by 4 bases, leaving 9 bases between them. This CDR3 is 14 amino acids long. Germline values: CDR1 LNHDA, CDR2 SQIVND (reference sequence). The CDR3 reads CASSITGGNQPQHF. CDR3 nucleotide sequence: TGTGCCAGTAGTATAACGGGGGGGAATCAGCCCCAGCATTTT.

This CDR3 reads CASSLGGPRVIRETQYF. CDR3 in DNA: TGCGCCAGCAGCTTGGGTGGTCCACGCGTGATCCGGGAGACCCAGTACTTC. V and J are TRBV5-1 and TRBJ2-5; D is uncertain. V was clipped by 0 bases and J by 5 bases, with 20 bases between them. CDR1 is SGHRS, CDR2 YFSETQ, per germline. The length of the CDR3 is 17 residues.

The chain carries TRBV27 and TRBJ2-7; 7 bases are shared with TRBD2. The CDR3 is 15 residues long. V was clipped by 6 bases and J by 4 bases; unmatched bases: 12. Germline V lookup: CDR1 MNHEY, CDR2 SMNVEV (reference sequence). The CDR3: CASSTFGGGLYEQYF. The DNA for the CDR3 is TGTGCCAGCAGCACCTTTGGGGGGGGGTTGTACGAGCAGTACTTC.

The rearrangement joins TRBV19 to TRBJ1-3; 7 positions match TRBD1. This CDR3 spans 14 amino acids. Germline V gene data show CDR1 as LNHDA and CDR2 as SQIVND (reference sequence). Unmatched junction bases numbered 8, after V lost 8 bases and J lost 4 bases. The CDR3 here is CASQQGTVGNTIYF. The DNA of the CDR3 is TGTGCCAGTCAACAGGGGACGGTCGGAAACACCATATATTTT.

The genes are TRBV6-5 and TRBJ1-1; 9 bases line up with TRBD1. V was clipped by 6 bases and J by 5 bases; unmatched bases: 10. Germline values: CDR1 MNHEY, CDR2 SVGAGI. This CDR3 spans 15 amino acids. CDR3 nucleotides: TGTGCCAGCAGGTATCCGGGACAGGGAAAAACTGAAGCTTTCTTT. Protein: CASRYPGQGKTEAFF.

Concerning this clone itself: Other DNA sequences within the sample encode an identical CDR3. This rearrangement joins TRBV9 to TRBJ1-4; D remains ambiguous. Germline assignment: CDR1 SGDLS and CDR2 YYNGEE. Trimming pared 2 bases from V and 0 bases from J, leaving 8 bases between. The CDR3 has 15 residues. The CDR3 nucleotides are TGTGCCAGCAGCGTCACCGGGACAACTAATGAAAAACTGTTTTTT. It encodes CASSVTGTTNEKLFF.

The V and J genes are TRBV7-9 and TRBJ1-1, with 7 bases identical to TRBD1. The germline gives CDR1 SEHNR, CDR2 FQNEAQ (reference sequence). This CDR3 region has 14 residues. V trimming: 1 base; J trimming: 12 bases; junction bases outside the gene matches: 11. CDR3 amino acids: CASSLVGGAGRPFF. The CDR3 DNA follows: TGTGCCAGCAGCTTAGTAGGGGGCGCAGGGAGACCTTTCTTT.

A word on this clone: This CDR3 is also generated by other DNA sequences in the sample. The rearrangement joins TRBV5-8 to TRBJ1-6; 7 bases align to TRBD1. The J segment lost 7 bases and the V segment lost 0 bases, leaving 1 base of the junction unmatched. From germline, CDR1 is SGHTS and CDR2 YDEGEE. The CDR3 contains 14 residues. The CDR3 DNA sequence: TGTGCCAGCAGCTTGGGACAGGGAAATTCACCCCTCCACTTT. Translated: CASSLGQGNSPLHF.

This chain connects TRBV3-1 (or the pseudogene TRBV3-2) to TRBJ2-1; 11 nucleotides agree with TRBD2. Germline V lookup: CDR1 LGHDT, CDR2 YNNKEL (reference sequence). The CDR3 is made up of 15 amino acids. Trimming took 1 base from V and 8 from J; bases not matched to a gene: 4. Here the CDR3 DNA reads TGTGCCAGCAGCCAAGTAGGACTAGCGGGTGATGAGCAGTTCTTC. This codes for CASSQVGLAGDEQFF.

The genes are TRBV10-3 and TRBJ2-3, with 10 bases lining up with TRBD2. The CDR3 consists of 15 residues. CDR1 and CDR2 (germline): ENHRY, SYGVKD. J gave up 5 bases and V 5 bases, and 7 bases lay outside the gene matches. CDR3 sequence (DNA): TGTGCCATCAGTTTAGCGGGGGGCCGGGGAGATACGCAGTATTTT. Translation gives CAISLAGGRGDTQYF.

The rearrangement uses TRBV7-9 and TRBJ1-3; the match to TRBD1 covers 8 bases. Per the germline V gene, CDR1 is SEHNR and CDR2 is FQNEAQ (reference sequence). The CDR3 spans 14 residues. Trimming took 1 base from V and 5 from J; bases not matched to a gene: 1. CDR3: CASSLGQGRNTIYF. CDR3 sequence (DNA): TGTGCCAGCAGCTTAGGACAGGGGAGAAACACCATATATTTT.

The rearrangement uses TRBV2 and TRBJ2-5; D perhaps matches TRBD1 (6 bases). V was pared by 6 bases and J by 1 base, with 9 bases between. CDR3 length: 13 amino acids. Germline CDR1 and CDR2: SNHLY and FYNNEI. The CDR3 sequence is CASRTDSQETQYF. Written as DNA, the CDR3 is TGTGCCAGCAGGACGGACAGCCAAGAGACCCAGTACTTC.

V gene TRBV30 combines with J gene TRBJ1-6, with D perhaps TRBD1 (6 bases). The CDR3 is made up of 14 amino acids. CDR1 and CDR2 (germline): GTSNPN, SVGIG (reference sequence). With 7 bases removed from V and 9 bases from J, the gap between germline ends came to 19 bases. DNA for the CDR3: TGTGCCTCCCCAATGAGGGGGGGGATTTCACCCCTCCACTTT. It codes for CASPMRGGISPLHF.

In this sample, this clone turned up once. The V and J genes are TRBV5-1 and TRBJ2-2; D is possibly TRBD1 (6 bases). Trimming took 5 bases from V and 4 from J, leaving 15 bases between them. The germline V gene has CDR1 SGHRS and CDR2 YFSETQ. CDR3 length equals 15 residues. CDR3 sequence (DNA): TGCGCCAGCAGAGGTTGGCAGGGGTCCACCGGGGAGCTGTTTTTT. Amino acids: CASRGWQGSTGELFF. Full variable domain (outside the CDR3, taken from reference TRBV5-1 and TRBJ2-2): KAGVTQTPRYLIKTRGQQVTLSCSPISGHRSVSWYQQTPGQGLQFLFEYFSETQRNKGNFPGRFSGRQFSNSRSEMNVSTLELGDSALYLCASRGWQGSTGELFFGEGSRLTVL.

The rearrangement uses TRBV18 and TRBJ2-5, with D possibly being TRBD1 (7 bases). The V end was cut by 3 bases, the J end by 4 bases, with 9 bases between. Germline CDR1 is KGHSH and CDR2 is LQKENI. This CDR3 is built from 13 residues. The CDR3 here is CASSPQGGETQYF. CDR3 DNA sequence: TGTGCCAGCTCACCCCAGGGGGGAGAGACCCAGTACTTC.